This T cell receptor beta chain was identified during a study of blood T cells in healthy people across ages. Points from the study as a whole: Using unsorted PBMCs precluded a conclusive naive versus antigen-experienced comparison. Per million T cells, TCR beta diversity dropped roughly linearly as age increased.

There are 15 residues in the CDR3. CDR1 SGHAT and CDR2 FQNNGV come from the germline V gene. Together with a sample-barcoded 5' primer, a J-beta primer mix was included in a second PCR lasting roughly 6 to 12 cycles. Via MiXCR, TCRdb re-called the 5' RACE reads, giving one row per CDR3 protein. The repertoire holds around 870,000 distinct CDR3 sequences, 25% to 35% seen once, with around 15% in the top ten. With respect to this clonotype: Its antigen is unknown. The junction does not match germline at one end; this may be a read error.

Sequenced material: blood. The chain joins TRBV11-2 to TRBJ2-7; 7 positions agree with TRBD1. The TCR comes from a woman over 75 in good health. The CDR3 sequence: CASSSGTVSSYEQDF. Here the CDR3 DNA reads TGTGCCAGCAGCTCCGGGACAGTAAGCTCCTACGAGCAGGACTTC.